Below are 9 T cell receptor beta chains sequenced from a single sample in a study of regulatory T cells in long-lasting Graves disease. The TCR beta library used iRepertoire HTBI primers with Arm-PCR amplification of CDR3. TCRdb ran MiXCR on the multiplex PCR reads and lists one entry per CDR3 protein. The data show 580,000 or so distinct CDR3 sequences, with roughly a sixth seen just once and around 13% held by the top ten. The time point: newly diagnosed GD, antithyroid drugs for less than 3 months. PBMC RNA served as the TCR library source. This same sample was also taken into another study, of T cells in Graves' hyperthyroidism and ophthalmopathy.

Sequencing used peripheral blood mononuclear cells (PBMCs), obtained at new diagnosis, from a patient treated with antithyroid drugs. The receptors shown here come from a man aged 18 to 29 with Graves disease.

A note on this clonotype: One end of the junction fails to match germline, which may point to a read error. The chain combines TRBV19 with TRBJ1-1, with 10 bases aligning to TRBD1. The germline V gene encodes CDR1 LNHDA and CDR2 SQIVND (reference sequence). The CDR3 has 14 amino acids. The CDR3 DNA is TGTGCCAGCAGTAGGGGACAGGGGTGGGCTGAAGCTTTCTTT. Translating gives CASSRGQGWAEAFF.

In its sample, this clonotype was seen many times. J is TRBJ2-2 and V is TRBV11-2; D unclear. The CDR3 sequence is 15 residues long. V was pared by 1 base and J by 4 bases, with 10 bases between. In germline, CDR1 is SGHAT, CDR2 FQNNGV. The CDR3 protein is CASSLAARGTGELFF. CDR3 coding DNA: TGTGCCAGCAGCTTAGCGGCTCGTGGCACCGGGGAGCTGTTTTTT.

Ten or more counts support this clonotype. In nucleotides, the CDR3 is TGTGCCAGCAGTGATAAGAGGGGAATGAACACTGAAGCTTTCTTT. Protein product: CASSDKRGMNTEAFF. The V gene is TRBV2, the J gene TRBJ1-1; maybe TRBD1 (5 bases). CDR3 length: 15 residues. CDR1 and CDR2 from the germline V gene are SNHLY and FYNNEI. Trimming removed 3 bases at V and 0 bases at J, with 11 bases between.

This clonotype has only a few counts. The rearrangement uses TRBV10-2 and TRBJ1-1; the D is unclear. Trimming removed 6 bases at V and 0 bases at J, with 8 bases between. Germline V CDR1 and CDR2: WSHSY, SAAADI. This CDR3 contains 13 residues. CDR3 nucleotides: TGCGCCAGCAGCGCCCCGGTGAACACTGAAGCTTTCTTT. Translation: CASSAPVNTEAFF.

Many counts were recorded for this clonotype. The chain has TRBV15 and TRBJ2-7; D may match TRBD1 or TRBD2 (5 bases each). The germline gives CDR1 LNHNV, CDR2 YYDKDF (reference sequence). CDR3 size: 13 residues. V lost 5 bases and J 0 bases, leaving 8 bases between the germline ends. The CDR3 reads CATSYGTSYEQYF. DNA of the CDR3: TGTGCCACCAGCTACGGGACCTCCTACGAGCAGTACTTC.

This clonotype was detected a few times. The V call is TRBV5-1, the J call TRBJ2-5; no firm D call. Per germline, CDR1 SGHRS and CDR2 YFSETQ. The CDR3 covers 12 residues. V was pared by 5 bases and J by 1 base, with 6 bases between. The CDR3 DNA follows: TGCGCCAGCAGATCGAGCCAAGAGACCCAGTACTTC. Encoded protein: CASRSSQETQYF.

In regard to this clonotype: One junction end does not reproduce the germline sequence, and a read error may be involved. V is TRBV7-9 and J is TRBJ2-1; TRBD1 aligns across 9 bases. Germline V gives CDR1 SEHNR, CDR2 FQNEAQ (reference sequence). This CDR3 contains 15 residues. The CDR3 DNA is TGTACCAGCAGGGGCCGGGACAGGGTATACAATGAGCAGTTCTTC. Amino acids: CTSRGRDRVYNEQFF.

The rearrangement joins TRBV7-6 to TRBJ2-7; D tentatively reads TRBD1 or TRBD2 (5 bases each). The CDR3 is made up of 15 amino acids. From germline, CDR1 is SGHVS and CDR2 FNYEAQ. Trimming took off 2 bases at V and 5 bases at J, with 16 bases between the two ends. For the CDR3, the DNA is TGTGCCAGCAGCTTACCGGGACCCCTTTCCCACGAGCAGTACTTC. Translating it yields CASSLPGPLSHEQYF.

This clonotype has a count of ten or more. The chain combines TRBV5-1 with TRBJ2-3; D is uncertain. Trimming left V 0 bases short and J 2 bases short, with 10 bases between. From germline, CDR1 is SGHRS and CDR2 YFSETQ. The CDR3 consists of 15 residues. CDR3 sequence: CASSLGSHSTDTQYF. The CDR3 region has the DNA TGCGCCAGCAGCTTGGGCAGTCACTCCACAGATACGCAGTATTTT.